The 5 T cell receptor beta chains below all came from one sample that was sequenced in a study of graft-versus-host responses after intestinal transplantation. TCRdb's table, derived via immunoSEQ multiplex PCR, lists solely in-frame clones and lacks some. The repertoire holds roughly 40,000 clones, with 75% to 95% as singletons. The material was PBMCs, obtained about 310 days after intestinal transplant. The receptors shown here come from a human patient who received an intestinal transplant, so some T cells may come from the graft donor.

The chain links TRBV5-1 to TRBJ1-1; the D is unclear. The V gene lost 4 bases and the J gene lost 2 bases, with 6 bases spanning the gap. This CDR3 comprises 12 residues. CDR1 SGHRS and CDR2 YFSETQ come from the germline V gene. The CDR3 nucleotides read TGCGCCAGCAGCAGAGGCAACACTGAAGCTTTCTTT. Protein sequence: CASSRGNTEAFF.

The chain is built from TRBV19 and TRBJ2-5; 10 positions match TRBD2. The CDR3 covers 15 residues. CDR1 LNHDA and CDR2 SQIVND come from the germline V gene (reference sequence). V lost 5 bases, J lost 4 bases, and 7 bases stayed unmatched. The CDR3 is CASSASGRLGETQYF. CDR3 nucleotide sequence: TGTGCCAGTAGTGCTAGCGGGAGATTAGGAGAGACCCAGTACTTC.

The chain combines TRBV5-4 with TRBJ1-2; D perhaps matches TRBD1 (6 bases). CDR3 length: 12 residues. V lost 2 bases and J 8 bases, leaving 10 bases between the germline ends. CDR1 is SGHNT, CDR2 YYREEE, per germline (reference sequence). CDR3 sequence (DNA): TGTGCCAGCAGCTTACCAGGGGTCGGCTACACCTTC. This encodes CASSLPGVGYTF.

The chain combines TRBV20-1 with TRBJ1-6; no clear D. The V gene's germline CDR1 is DFQATT and CDR2 SNEGSKA (reference sequence). Trimming cost V 3 bases and J 16 bases, with 10 bases left between them. This CDR3 has 10 amino acids. The CDR3 nucleotides are TGCAGTGCTAGTAACCGGGAGCTCCACTTT. This gives the protein CSASNRELHF.

The chain joins TRBV5-6 to TRBJ2-2, with D possibly called TRBD1 or TRBD2 (6 bases each). V dropped 1 base and J dropped 4 bases, with 8 bases sitting between them. The CDR3 runs 14 residues. Per germline, CDR1 SGHDT and CDR2 YYEEEE. The CDR3 sequence: CASSLWGATGELFF. The CDR3 bases are TGTGCCAGCAGCTTGTGGGGGGCCACCGGGGAGCTGTTTTTT.